The present T cell receptor (beta chain) was sequenced within a study of Graves' ophthalmopathy and Graves' hyperthyroidism. Study-wide findings and caveats: Between ophthalmopathy and stable hyperthyroidism, a 13-signature model drew a separation with 85% to 90% sensitivity and 75% to 82% specificity. The blood repertoire also included most expanded thyroid clonotypes above 0.001 frequency.

CDR1 is SGHRS and CDR2 is YFSETQ in the germline V gene. Trimming left V 5 bases short and J 2 bases short, with 13 bases between. This CDR3 spans 14 amino acids. Amplification of the TCR beta CDR3 regions used RNA transcripts (as template). The authors performed first-round RT-PCR with HTBI primers and then a second-round multiplex PCR. TCRdb reprocessed the multiplex PCR reads via MiXCR and lists one record per CDR3 protein. The data show 680,000 or so distinct CDR3 sequences, 22% seen once. The hyperthyroidism patients, aged 18 to 65, had been newly diagnosed, with under 2 months' duration. PBMCs originated in 8.5 to 10 ml of fresh peripheral blood. This clonotype was observed many times. Its target is unknown.

The receptor was derived from a young woman with stable Graves' hyperthyroidism. Some clones in this sample may be carry-over from other donors' samples. The J gene is TRBJ2-5, the V gene TRBV5-1; D is unclear. Sequencing was carried out using peripheral blood. The CDR3 reads CASRTLVSQETQYF. The CDR3 DNA reads TGCGCCAGCAGAACCCTGGTCAGTCAAGAGACCCAGTACTTC.